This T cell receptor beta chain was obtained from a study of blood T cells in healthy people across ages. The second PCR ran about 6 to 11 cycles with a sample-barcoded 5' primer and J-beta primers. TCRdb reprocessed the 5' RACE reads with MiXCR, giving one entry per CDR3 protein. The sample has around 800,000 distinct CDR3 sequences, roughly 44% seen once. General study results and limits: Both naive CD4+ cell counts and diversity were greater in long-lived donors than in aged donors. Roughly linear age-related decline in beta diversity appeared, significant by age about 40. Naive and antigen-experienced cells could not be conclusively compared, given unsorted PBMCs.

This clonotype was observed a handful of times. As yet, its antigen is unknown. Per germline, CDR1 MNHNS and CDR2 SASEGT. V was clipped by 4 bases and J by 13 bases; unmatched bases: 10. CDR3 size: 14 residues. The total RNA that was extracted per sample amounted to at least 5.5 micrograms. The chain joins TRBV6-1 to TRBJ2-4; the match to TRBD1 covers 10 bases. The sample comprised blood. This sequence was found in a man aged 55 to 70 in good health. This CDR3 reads CASSAGTGESEQYF. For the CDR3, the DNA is TGTGCCAGCAGTGCTGGGACAGGGGAGTCTGAGCAGTACTTC.